Listed below are T cell receptor beta chains from one sample, sequenced in a study of blood T cell repertoires in COVID-19. Sequencing used immunoSEQ multiplex PCR; TCRdb keeps in-frame clones, though not all of them. The sample holds some 120,000 clones, 75% to 90% seen once. Sequencing was performed on peripheral blood. The receptors were gathered from a man in his 70s with active or convalescent COVID-19. The CDR3 runs from the conserved cysteine through the conserved F or W. A D gene is named only where the DNA matches it firmly. Size is omitted from some rows. Given values are once, few, many or a class for expanded clones.

D gene: NA
clone size: NA
J gene: TRBJ1-1
V gene: TRBV2
CDR3 DNA: TGTGCCAGCAGGAATCAGGACAGAGGCACTGAAGCTTTCTTT
CDR3 protein: CASRNQDRGTEAFF

D gene: TRBD2
clone size: NA
J gene: TRBJ2-7
V gene: TRBV11-2
CDR3 DNA: TGTGCCAGCAGCTCCGGGACTAGCGTTTACTCCTACGAGCAGTACTTC
CDR3 protein: CASSSGTSVYSYEQYF

D gene: NA
clone size: NA
J gene: TRBJ2-1
V gene: TRBV15
CDR3 DNA: TGTGCCACCAGCAGGGGATTTGGGACAAACTCCTACAATGAGCAGTTCTTC
CDR3 protein: CATSRGFGTNSYNEQFF

D gene: NA
clone size: NA
J gene: TRBJ2-3
V gene: TRBV28
CDR3 DNA: TGTGCCAGCAGTTTTCCGTTGCGCCCAGATACGCAGTATTTT
CDR3 protein: CASSFPLRPDTQYF

D gene: NA
clone size: NA
J gene: TRBJ1-5
V gene: TRBV28
CDR3 DNA: TGTGCCAGCAGTCCCTCGGGAGGTCCACCGAATCAGCCCCAGCATTTT
CDR3 protein: CASSPSGGPPNQPQHF

D gene: TRBD1
clone size: NA
J gene: TRBJ2-7
V gene: TRBV27
CDR3 DNA: TGTGCCAGCAGGGAGAGAACCGGGACAGGGTCTCCCCACGAGCAGTACTTC
CDR3 protein: CASRERTGTGSPHEQYF

D gene: NA
clone size: NA
J gene: TRBJ2-1
V gene: TRBV27
CDR3 DNA: TGTGCCAGCAGTTTATGGTCCTCAGGGCGTAATGAGCAGTTCTTC
CDR3 protein: CASSLWSSGRNEQFF

D gene: NA
clone size: NA
J gene: TRBJ2-1
V gene: TRBV6-5
CDR3 DNA: TGTGCCAGCAGCCCCGGGATGGCAGGCAATGAGCAGTTCTTC
CDR3 protein: CASSPGMAGNEQFF

D gene: TRBD1
clone size: NA
J gene: TRBJ1-1
V gene: TRBV19
CDR3 DNA: TGTGCCAGTAGTCCGACAGGGACTGAAGCTTTCTTT
CDR3 protein: CASSPTGTEAFF

D gene: NA
clone size: NA
J gene: TRBJ1-4
V gene: TRBV6-5
CDR3 DNA: TGTGCCACCTCAACTAATGAAAAACTGTTTTTT
CDR3 protein: CATSTNEKLFF

D gene: TRBD1
clone size: NA
J gene: TRBJ2-1
V gene: TRBV18
CDR3 DNA: TGTGCCAGCTCCGTGACAGGGGGGCTTGAGCAGTTCTTC
CDR3 protein: CASSVTGGLEQFF

D gene: NA
clone size: NA
J gene: TRBJ2-7
V gene: TRBV28
CDR3 DNA: TGTGCCAGCAGTTATGTGGCAGTACCAGGAGAGCAGTACTTC
CDR3 protein: CASSYVAVPGEQYF

D gene: TRBD1
clone size: NA
J gene: TRBJ1-2
V gene: TRBV4-1
CDR3 DNA: TGCGCCAGCAGCATCTCCGGGACAGCGGGGGATAACCGCGGCTACACCTTC
CDR3 protein: CASSISGTAGDNRGYTF

D gene: NA
clone size: once
J gene: TRBJ2-3
V gene: TRBV7-2
CDR3 DNA: TGTGCCAGCCCGCCGCGGGGGCGAACAGATACGCAGTATTTT
CDR3 protein: CASPPRGRTDTQYF

D gene: NA
clone size: few
J gene: TRBJ1-2
V gene: TRBV18
CDR3 DNA: TGTGCCAGCTCACCCCTTGGGGCAGACGGCTACACCTTC
CDR3 protein: CASSPLGADGYTF

D gene: TRBD1
clone size: NA
J gene: TRBJ2-1
V gene: TRBV7-7
CDR3 DNA: TGTGCTAGCAGCTTAGAGTGGGGACAGGCCTTCTACAATGAGCAGTTCTTC
CDR3 protein: CASSLEWGQAFYNEQFF

D gene: TRBD1
clone size: NA
J gene: TRBJ1-2
V gene: TRBV24-1
CDR3 DNA: TGTGCCACCCGGAGCACAGGGGGGGGCTACACCTTC
CDR3 protein: CATRSTGGGYTF

D gene: NA
clone size: NA
J gene: TRBJ2-7
V gene: TRBV3-1/TRBV3-2
CDR3 DNA: TGTGCCAGCAGCCAAGTTATAGCCAGTCTATCCTACGAGCAGTACTTC
CDR3 protein: CASSQVIASLSYEQYF

D gene: TRBD1
clone size: NA
J gene: TRBJ1-1
V gene: TRBV28
CDR3 DNA: TGTGCCAGCAGTTTCCTTTCCCAGGGGGCGTTCACTGAAGCTTTCTTT
CDR3 protein: CASSFLSQGAFTEAFF

D gene: TRBD1
clone size: NA
J gene: TRBJ1-3
V gene: TRBV18
CDR3 DNA: TGTGCCAGCTCACCTCGACAGGGGCCTGGAAACACCATATATTTT
CDR3 protein: CASSPRQGPGNTIYF

D gene: NA
clone size: NA
J gene: TRBJ2-7
V gene: TRBV11-2
CDR3 DNA: TGTGCCAGCAGCACCTCGACAGGCGAGGGGTACGAGCAGTACTTC
CDR3 protein: CASSTSTGEGYEQYF

D gene: TRBD2
clone size: NA
J gene: TRBJ2-3
V gene: TRBV19
CDR3 DNA: TGTGCCAGTAGCCGACGAGCGGGAGGGGGCTGGGAAACAGATACGCAGTATTTT
CDR3 protein: CASSRRAGGGWETDTQYF

D gene: NA
clone size: NA
J gene: TRBJ2-5
V gene: TRBV7-2
CDR3 DNA: TGTGCCAGCAGCTTATCGCAGGCTCAAGAGACCCAGTACTTC
CDR3 protein: CASSLSQAQETQYF

D gene: NA
clone size: NA
J gene: TRBJ1-1
V gene: TRBV5-6
CDR3 DNA: TGTGCCAGCAGATCGAAAGGGGGGAACACTGAAGCTTTCTTT
CDR3 protein: CASRSKGGNTEAFF

D gene: NA
clone size: NA
J gene: TRBJ1-1
V gene: TRBV6-5
CDR3 DNA: TGTGCCAGCAGTTACGAGTCAGGGAGGATGAACACTGAAGCTTTCTTT
CDR3 protein: CASSYESGRMNTEAFF

D gene: TRBD1
clone size: NA
J gene: TRBJ2-1
V gene: TRBV28
CDR3 DNA: TGTGCCAGCAGTTTATTCGTACAGGGGGTACATGAGCAGTTCTTC
CDR3 protein: CASSLFVQGVHEQFF

D gene: NA
clone size: NA
J gene: TRBJ1-6
V gene: TRBV4-2
CDR3 DNA: TGTGCCAGCAGCCAAGAGTGGTACAGGACCTTTAATTCACCCCTCCACTTT
CDR3 protein: CASSQEWYRTFNSPLHF

D gene: NA
clone size: NA
J gene: TRBJ2-4
V gene: TRBV10-2
CDR3 DNA: TGCGCCAGCAGTGAGAACCGGGACACCCGAGCCATTCAGTACTTC
CDR3 protein: CASSENRDTRAIQYF

D gene: NA
clone size: NA
J gene: TRBJ1-5
V gene: TRBV28
CDR3 DNA: TGTGCCAGCAGTCGAACCAGGAATAATCAGCCCCAGCATTTT
CDR3 protein: CASSRTRNNQPQHF

D gene: NA
clone size: NA
J gene: TRBJ1-4
V gene: TRBV5-1
CDR3 DNA: TGCGCCAGCAGCTTATCAGGGCCTAATGAAAAACTGTTTTTT
CDR3 protein: CASSLSGPNEKLFF

D gene: NA
clone size: NA
J gene: TRBJ1-3
V gene: TRBV6-5
CDR3 DNA: TGTGCCAGCAGTTACGGTTGGGCAGGCTCTGGAAACACCATATATTTT
CDR3 protein: CASSYGWAGSGNTIYF

D gene: TRBD1
clone size: NA
J gene: TRBJ2-7
V gene: TRBV19
CDR3 DNA: TGTGCCAGTAGTTATGAGGGGGCAACGCAGTACTTC
CDR3 protein: CASSYEGATQYF

D gene: NA
clone size: NA
J gene: TRBJ2-7
V gene: TRBV5-1
CDR3 DNA: TGCGCCAGCAGAGGTGACTTGGTCCCCTACGAGCAGTACTTC
CDR3 protein: CASRGDLVPYEQYF